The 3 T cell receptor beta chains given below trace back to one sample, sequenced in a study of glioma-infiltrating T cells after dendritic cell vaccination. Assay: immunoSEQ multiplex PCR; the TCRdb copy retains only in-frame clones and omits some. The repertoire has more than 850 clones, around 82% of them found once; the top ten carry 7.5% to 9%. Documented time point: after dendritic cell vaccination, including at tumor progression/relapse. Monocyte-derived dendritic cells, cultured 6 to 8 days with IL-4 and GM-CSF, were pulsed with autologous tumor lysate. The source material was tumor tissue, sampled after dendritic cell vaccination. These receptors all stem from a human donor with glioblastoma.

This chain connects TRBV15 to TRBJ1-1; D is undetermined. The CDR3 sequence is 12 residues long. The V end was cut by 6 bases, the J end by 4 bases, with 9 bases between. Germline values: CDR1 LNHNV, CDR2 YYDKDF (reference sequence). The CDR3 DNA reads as TGTGCCACCAGGGATGAGGGCACTGAAGCTTTCTTT. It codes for CATRDEGTEAFF.

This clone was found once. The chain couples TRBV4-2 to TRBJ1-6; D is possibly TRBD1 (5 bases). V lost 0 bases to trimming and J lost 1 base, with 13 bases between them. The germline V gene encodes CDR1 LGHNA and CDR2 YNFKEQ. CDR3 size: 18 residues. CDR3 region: CASSQDGQGRSYNSPLHF. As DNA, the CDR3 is TGTGCCAGCAGCCAAGATGGGCAGGGAAGGTCCTATAATTCACCCCTCCACTTT.

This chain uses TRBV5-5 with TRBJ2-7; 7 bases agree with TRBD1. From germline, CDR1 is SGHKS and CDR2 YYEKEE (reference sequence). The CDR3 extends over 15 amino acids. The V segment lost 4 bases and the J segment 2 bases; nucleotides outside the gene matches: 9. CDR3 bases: TGTGCCAGCAGCCTCTATTCGGGACAGACCTACGAGCAGTACTTC. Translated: CASSLYSGQTYEQYF. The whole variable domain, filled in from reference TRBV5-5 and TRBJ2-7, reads DAGVTQSPTHLIKTRGQQVTLRCSPISGHKSVSWYQQVLGQGPQFIFQYYEKEERGRGNFPDRFSARQFPNYSSELNVNALLLGDSALYLCASSLYSGQTYEQYFGPGTRLTVT.